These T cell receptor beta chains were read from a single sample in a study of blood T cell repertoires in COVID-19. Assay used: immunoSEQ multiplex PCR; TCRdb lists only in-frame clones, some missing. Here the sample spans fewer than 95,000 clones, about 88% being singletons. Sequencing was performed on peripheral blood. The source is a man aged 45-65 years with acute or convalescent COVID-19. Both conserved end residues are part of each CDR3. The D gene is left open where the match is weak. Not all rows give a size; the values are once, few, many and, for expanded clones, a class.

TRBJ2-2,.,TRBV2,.,TGTGCCAGCAGAAGCGAGCTCAACACCGGGGAGCTGTTTTTT,CASRSELNTGELFF
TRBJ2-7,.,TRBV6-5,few,TGTGCCAGCAAGCAGGCAATTGTAAGTTACGAGCAGTACTTC,CASKQAIVSYEQYF
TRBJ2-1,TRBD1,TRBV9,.,TGTGCCAGCAGCGTAGCCGGACAGGGAAACAATGAGCAGTTCTTC,CASSVAGQGNNEQFF
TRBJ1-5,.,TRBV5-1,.,TGCGCCAGCAGCTTTGGAGGGGAGGCAAATCAGCCCCAGCATTTT,CASSFGGEANQPQHF
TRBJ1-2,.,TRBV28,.,TGTGCCAGCACAGGCCTTGAGGGCTATGGCTACACCTTC,CASTGLEGYGYTF
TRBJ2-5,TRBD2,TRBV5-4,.,TGTGCCAGCAGCTTGGGAGGCAGCGGGGGGCTCCAAGAGACCCAGTACTTC,CASSLGGSGGLQETQYF
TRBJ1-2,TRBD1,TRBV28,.,TGTGCCAGCAGCCCCCCCCCGGGACAGTATGGCTACACCTTC,CASSPPPGQYGYTF
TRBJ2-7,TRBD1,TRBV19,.,TGTGCCAGTAGTATGACCCGGGACAGGGCCTACGAGCAGTACTTC,CASSMTRDRAYEQYF
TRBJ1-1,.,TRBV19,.,TGTGCCAGTAGTATTGGCGGGGGTATGAACACTGAAGCTTTCTTT,CASSIGGGMNTEAFF
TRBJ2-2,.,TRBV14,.,TGTGCCAGCAGCCAGATACAGACCAACACCGGGGAGCTGTTTTTT,CASSQIQTNTGELFF
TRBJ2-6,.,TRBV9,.,TGTGCCAGCAGCGCGCCCCCCAGGGGGGCCAACGTCCTGACTTTC,CASSAPPRGANVLTF
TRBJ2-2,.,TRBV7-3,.,TGTGCCAGCAGCTCTGGTCCGGTCGGGGAGCTGTTTTTT,CASSSGPVGELFF
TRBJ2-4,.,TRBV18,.,TGTGCCAGCTCACCACCGACCCCCGGGGGGCACAAAAACATTCAGTACTTC,CASSPPTPGGHKNIQYF
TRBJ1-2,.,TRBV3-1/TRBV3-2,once,TGTGCCAGCAGCCAAGAACTGGGCTCTGGCTACACCTTC,CASSQELGSGYTF